In its sample, the clone carrying this T cell receptor (beta chain) was seen once. No antigen is known for it. Urothelial carcinoma in patients was locally advanced or metastatic. The source of the sample is a study of PD-L1 blockade in urothelial cancer. Study context: About 85% of the roughly 30 patients were males with bladder-origin urothelial cancer. Study-wide results and caveats: Tumor-associated clones in blood expanded more at 3 weeks in durable-benefit patients.

CDR3 length: 17 amino acids. V gave up 4 bases and J gave up 7 bases; unmatched junction bases: 11. Germline V CDR1 and CDR2: MNHNS, SASEGT. Measured with immunoSEQ multiplex PCR; TCRdb has only the in-frame clones, and not every one. The data show about 26,000 clones, approximately 86% seen once. This receptor was taken from a man in his sixties with urothelial cancer. The chain uses TRBV6-1 and TRBJ1-5, with 12 bases identical to TRBD1. The specimen comprised PBMCs, sampled around atezolizumab (anti-PD-L1) treatment. The CDR3 nucleotides read TGTGCCAGCAGTGGGGGGACAGGGGGCGCGAAAGGGCAGCCCCAGCATTTT. Residues: CASSGGTGGAKGQPQHF.